The 20 T cell receptor beta chains reported below all come from one sample, sequenced in a study of Ad26.COV2.S vaccination and SARS-CoV-2 variants (dated by TCRdb to the early 2020s). The library was generated by the immunoSEQ multiplex PCR assay. Entries here come from immuneACCESS through TCRdb and include only in-frame sequences with V and J called. Some clones fail to appear in such tables; in the studies checked, an unresolved V gene covers under half of the shortfall, and the cause of the remainder is unknown. The sample yields roughly 380,000 clones; roughly 81% were counted once. Clones ranked in the top ten supply less than 4% of the sample. This sample's treatment or condition label indicates: some 20 received Ad26.COV2.S at low or high dose, single or two shots; about 5 received placebo; per-sample allocation not given. For vaccine and placebo recipients, repertoires were sequenced using samples collected on day 63 after the first injection.

The sequencing here drew on peripheral blood, taken in a trial of Ad26.COV2.S vaccine versus placebo. These TCRs come from a person aged 18-60 years who received the Ad26.COV2.S COVID-19 vaccine or a placebo.

A single count supports this clone. The genes are TRBV24-1 and TRBJ1-6; D is possibly TRBD1 (5 bases). CDR1 KGHDR and CDR2 SFDVKD come from the germline V gene. The CDR3 loop spans 16 amino acids. V gave up 7 bases and J gave up 0 bases, with 12 bases separating them. CDR3 coding DNA: TGTGCCACCAGCGGACAAGGGGACTCCTATAATTCACCCCTCCACTTT. This translates into CATSGQGDSYNSPLHF.

The chain is built from TRBV19 and TRBJ1-5; D is ambiguous. V shed 5 bases and J shed 4 bases, with 15 bases lying between them. The germline V gene encodes CDR1 LNHDA and CDR2 SQIVND (reference sequence). The CDR3 is 15 amino acids. The CDR3 region is CASSSQDTNNQPQHF. CDR3 nucleotide sequence: TGTGCCAGTAGTTCGCAGGATACCAATAATCAGCCCCAGCATTTT.

The V and J genes are TRBV9 and TRBJ2-7; 8 nucleotides agree with TRBD2. Germline CDR1 reads SGDLS; CDR2 reads YYNGEE. Losses at the gene ends were 3 bases for V and 4 bases for J; bases not matched to a gene: 6. The CDR3 is 14 amino acids. As DNA, the CDR3 is TGTGCCAGCAGCGCCGGGACTAGGTCTTACGAGCAGTACTTC. Residues: CASSAGTRSYEQYF.

This clone has only a few counts. This rearrangement joins TRBV5-5 to TRBJ1-4; a weak D match, TRBD1 (6 bases). This CDR3 spans 16 amino acids. CDR1 and CDR2 from the germline V gene are SGHKS and YYEKEE (reference sequence). Trimming removed 1 base from V and 7 bases from J, with 17 bases in between. As DNA, the CDR3 is TGTGCCAGCAGCTTGAGGGGTGTTCAAGGGGGTGAAAAACTGTTTTTT. Its translation: CASSLRGVQGGEKLFF.

The rearrangement joins TRBV19 to TRBJ2-3; 7 bases align to TRBD1. Germline V CDR1 and CDR2: LNHDA, SQIVND (reference sequence). The CDR3 covers 14 residues. J gave up 2 bases and V 4 bases, and 3 bases lay outside the gene matches. The chain's CDR3 is CASSRQGTTDTQYF. The CDR3 nucleotides are TGTGCCAGTAGTAGACAGGGTACCACAGATACGCAGTATTTT.

This rearrangement joins TRBV19 to TRBJ2-7, with D perhaps matching TRBD2 (6 bases). CDR3 length equals 14 residues. V lost 7 bases, J lost 2 bases, and 15 bases lay in between. Germline assignment: CDR1 LNHDA and CDR2 SQIVND (reference sequence). The CDR3, as DNA: TGTGCCAGTACCCCTGGCGGGGTTACCTACGAGCAGTACTTC. Protein product: CASTPGGVTYEQYF.

In its sample, this clone was seen once. The V and J genes are TRBV5-1 and TRBJ2-7; 7 positions agree with TRBD1. The CDR3 covers 15 residues. CDR1 and CDR2 from the germline V gene are SGHRS and YFSETQ. Germline trimming cut 0 bases from V and 3 bases from J; bases unmatched to any gene: 6. For the CDR3, the DNA is TGCGCCAGCAGCTTGGCCGAGACAGGGCTCTACGAGCAGTACTTC. This gives the protein CASSLAETGLYEQYF.

This clone came up a few times. V is TRBV19 and J is TRBJ1-1; D ambiguous. Germline V gives CDR1 LNHDA, CDR2 SQIVND (reference sequence). The V and J ends lost 5 bases and 4 bases respectively, with 11 bases between them. This CDR3 has 13 amino acids. This CDR3 is CASSFSPGTEAFF. The CDR3 coding sequence is TGTGCCAGTAGTTTCTCCCCGGGCACTGAAGCTTTCTTT.

The V call is TRBV19, the J call TRBJ2-2; 7 nucleotides line up with TRBD1. The ends lost 3 bases at V and 6 bases at J; junction bases unmatched: 7. The CDR3 length is 15 residues. Germline CDR1 is LNHDA and CDR2 is SQIVND (reference sequence). This CDR3 is CASSMFGTASGELFF. CDR3 in DNA: TGTGCCAGTAGTATGTTTGGGACAGCCTCCGGGGAGCTGTTTTTT.

The genes are TRBV28 and TRBJ1-5, with D tentatively TRBD1 (6 bases). The V end lost 2 bases, the J end lost 3 bases, and 14 bases lay between the germline ends. Germline CDR1 and CDR2: MDHEN and SYDVKM. The CDR3 spans 16 residues. This CDR3 reads CASSLGGQGNNQPQHF. Written as DNA, the CDR3 is TGTGCCAGCAGTTTAGGGGGGCAGGGGAACAATCAGCCCCAGCATTTT.

This clone was detected only a few times. V usage is TRBV30 and J usage is TRBJ1-1, with D possibly being TRBD1 (5 bases). The CDR3 is made up of 13 amino acids. V was trimmed by 5 bases and J by 1 base, leaving 11 bases between them. CDR1 is GTSNPN and CDR2 is SVGIG in the germline V gene (reference sequence). The CDR3 coding sequence is TGTGCCTGGGATCGGCAGGGGAACACTGAAGCTTTCTTT. It translates to CAWDRQGNTEAFF.

This clone occurred once. V is TRBV14 and J is TRBJ2-2; D is ambiguous. The germline V gene has CDR1 SGHDN and CDR2 FVKESK. V was shortened by 2 bases and J by 7 bases, with 11 bases between the two germline ends. The CDR3 is made up of 14 amino acids. The CDR3 sequence is CASSQMKEYGELFF. The CDR3 region has the DNA TGTGCCAGCAGCCAAATGAAAGAATACGGGGAGCTGTTTTTT.

This clone was detected a few times. The chain recombines TRBV20-1 with TRBJ2-7, with TRBD2 matching 8 bases. The ends lost 5 bases at V and 7 bases at J; junction bases unmatched: 1. The CDR3 length is 10 residues. CDR1 DFQATT and CDR2 SNEGSKA come from the germline V gene (reference sequence). CDR3 amino acids: CSARGGEQYF. The CDR3 coding sequence is TGCAGTGCTCGGGGGGGAGAGCAGTACTTC.

The chain joins TRBV6-6 to TRBJ2-7; TRBD2 aligns across 7 bases. With V trimmed by 6 bases and J by 6 bases, 5 bases remained unmatched. Per germline, CDR1 MNHNY and CDR2 SVGAGI (reference sequence). The CDR3 loop spans 12 amino acids. The CDR3 sequence is CASSPLAREQYF. The CDR3 coding sequence is TGTGCCAGCAGCCCACTAGCGCGCGAGCAGTACTTC.

V gene TRBV28 combines with J gene TRBJ2-5; TRBD2 might be the D (5 bases). Germline V gene sequence: CDR1 MDHEN, CDR2 SYDVKM. The CDR3 spans 15 residues. V dropped 5 bases and J dropped 1 base, with 14 bases sitting between them. The CDR3 spells CASSVEAESQETQYF. CDR3 coding DNA: TGTGCCAGCAGTGTTGAAGCGGAAAGCCAAGAGACCCAGTACTTC.

This chain links TRBV10-3 with TRBJ2-7, with 10 bases matching TRBD1. This CDR3 is built from 14 residues. Germline V gives CDR1 ENHRY, CDR2 SYGVKD. Trimming took 4 bases from V and 2 from J; bases not matched to a gene: 2. The CDR3 region is CAISGDRGAYEQYF. The CDR3 DNA sequence: TGTGCCATCAGTGGGGACAGGGGAGCCTACGAGCAGTACTTC.

This clone was counted once. CDR3 DNA sequence: TGTGCCAGCAGTTTAATGGTGGGGCAAACTAGGAGGAACATTCAGTACTTC. It translates to CASSLMVGQTRRNIQYF. The V call is TRBV28, the J call TRBJ2-4; tentatively, D is TRBD1 or TRBD2 (5 bases each). CDR1 and CDR2 (germline): MDHEN, SYDVKM. Trimming removed 2 bases at V and 7 bases at J, with 21 bases between. This CDR3 is built from 17 residues.

The V gene is TRBV6-2 or TRBV6-3, the J gene TRBJ2-1, with TRBD2 identical over 8 bases. The V gene end was trimmed by 5 bases and the J gene end by 7 bases; junction bases not matched to a gene: 7. The CDR3 covers 14 residues. In germline, CDR1 is MNHEY, CDR2 SVGEGT. The CDR3 DNA reads TGTGCCAGCAGTCCCGCCGGGACTAGGAATGAGCAGTTCTTC. As protein: CASSPAGTRNEQFF.

This chain connects TRBV15 to TRBJ2-3; 7 bases match TRBD1. V shed 4 bases, J shed 12 bases, and the junction held 7 bases outside the gene matches. CDR3 length: 12 residues. The V gene's germline CDR1 is LNHNV and CDR2 YYDKDF (reference sequence). CDR3 loop: CATSTVGGAQYF. The DNA for the CDR3 is TGTGCCACCAGCACAGTAGGGGGCGCCCAGTATTTT.

This clone was seen a few times. This chain links TRBV7-2 with TRBJ1-4; D may be TRBD1 (6 bases). Germline-derived CDR1 and CDR2 are SGHTA and FQGNSA. With 5 bases removed from V and 8 bases from J, the gap between germline ends came to 15 bases. This CDR3 spans 14 amino acids. CDR3 sequence reads: CASSQGSLGEKLFF. The CDR3 coding sequence is TGTGCCAGCAGCCAGGGGTCCTTGGGGGAAAAACTGTTTTTT.